This T cell receptor (beta chain) was recorded in a study of post-analysis software for immune sequencing data (dated by TCRdb to between 2015 and 2017). Concerning the study at large: Relapsing-remitting, secondary progressive and progressive-relapsing multiple sclerosis were recorded as disease courses, and subtype annotation was lacking for some patients. Patient repertoires were compared against around 10 previously published healthy control repertoires from donors aged about 6 to 26 years. A subset of samples was prepared in parallel using single-end sample barcoding, then pooled and co-amplified after Illumina adapter ligation.

A remark on this clonotype: The antigen this receptor binds is unknown. Base qualities are missing; no much larger clone stands one base away.

Library prep was done by PCR. Sequencer: Illumina HiSeq 2500. Unique molecular identifiers were incorporated into TCR beta cDNA libraries to reduce PCR and sequencing biases. Roughly 500,000 cDNA molecules were obtained per 1 to 10 million input T cells, so each molecule approximated one T cell. The same protocol used for the earlier healthy control dataset was applied to prepare and sequence the patient libraries. Within a given batch, samples were prepared together, multiplexed and sequenced on the same HiSeq lane. In the paper's pipeline: Raw barcoded reads were processed with MIGEC, and single-read molecular identifier groups were discarded before consensus assembly and CDR3 extraction. VDJtools was used for post-analysis of the clonotype tables, and diversity was normalized by down-sampling every dataset to the size of the smallest sample. In repertoire overlap clustering, CDR3 amino acid sequences, but not nucleotide sequences, were matched to correct batch-related cross-sample contamination. TCRdb passed the public sequencing reads through fastp at Q25 and MiXCR, retaining productive beta sequences. Merged by CDR3 protein, the rows form single entries marked with the most common genes and DNA. For this entry, the V and J calls and clone size follow TCRdb and not the study's own pipeline. In this sample the table shows a few hundred thousand distinct CDR3 sequences, less than 40% of which occur a single time. 7.6% of the sample belongs to the ten largest clones.

The research as a whole found: The multiple sclerosis patient group was slightly younger than the control group. Multiple sclerosis patients had significantly lower normalized Chao1 diversity than controls, a result that suggests substantial peripheral T-cell clonal expansion. When samples were clustered directly using the F measure, samples prepared in the same batch co-clustered strongly, which prompted a batch-effect correction. Patients showed significantly higher frequencies than controls for a handful of TRBV segments, among them TRBV5-6, TRBV5-1 and TRBV20-1.

To demonstrate the VDJtools post-analysis software, the study profiled TCR beta repertoires from the peripheral blood of about 13 young patients with multiple sclerosis. The multiple sclerosis patients were children and adolescents between roughly 6 and 16 years of age. The CDR3 runs 15 amino acids, cysteine and phenylalanine included. Kept here is only the CDR3 DNA, which spans 45 bases and is read in frame from base 1. CDR1 and CDR2, looked up from the germline V gene, are SGHRS and YFSETQ. V is shortened by 0 bases, J by 4 bases, and the region joining them spans 13 bases. The source material was blood. In this chain, TRBV5-1 is recombined with TRBJ1-2, with no confidently assigned D gene. The TCR sequence derives from a girl aged 2-10 years with multiple sclerosis. CDR3 loop: CASSLDGSQTYGYTF. The nucleotide sequence reads TGCGCCAGCAGCTTGGACGGCAGCCAGACCTATGGCTACACCTTC.